A single sample gave rise to the 15 T cell receptor beta chains below, sequenced in a study of blood T cell repertoires in COVID-19. Libraries were prepared by immunoSEQ multiplex PCR; TCRdb keeps only in-frame clonotypes and omits some of them. This sample has approximately 60,000 clones, with roughly nine tenths found just once. The sample comprised peripheral blood. These receptors were collected from a woman over 75 with COVID-19, enrolled during active disease.

The genes are TRBV7-8 and TRBJ2-2; possibly TRBD2 for D (6 bases). Between the trimmed V and J ends, which lost 3 bases and 4 bases, there was a span of 18 bases. The CDR3 is made up of 17 amino acids. The germline CDR1 and CDR2 sequences are SGHVS and FQNEAQ. This chain's CDR3 is CASSFASGGSGTGELFF. DNA for the CDR3: TGTGCCAGCAGCTTCGCCTCAGGAGGGTCGGGCACCGGGGAGCTGTTTTTT.

This clone was counted a few times. The chain employs TRBV20-1 and TRBJ2-3; no clear D. Germline CDR1 reads DFQATT; CDR2 reads SNEGSKA (reference sequence). There are 11 residues in the CDR3. V was clipped by 3 bases and J by 6 bases, with 7 bases between them. This chain's CDR3 is CSARVADTQYF. In nucleotides, the CDR3 is TGCAGTGCTAGGGTTGCGGATACGCAGTATTTT.

The rearrangement joins TRBV6-5 to TRBJ1-2, with 8 bases identical to TRBD1. With 5 bases clipped from V and 4 bases from J, the junction kept 3 bases outside the gene matches. Germline lookup yields CDR1 MNHEY and CDR2 SVGAGI. The CDR3 covers 13 residues. The CDR3 DNA sequence: TGTGCCAGCAGTAGGACAGGGCGCTATGGCTACACCTTC. Translated, it gives CASSRTGRYGYTF.

In this sample, this clone turned up once. V is TRBV29-1 and J is TRBJ2-2; a weak D match, TRBD2 (5 bases). The CDR3 sequence is 13 residues long. Germline CDR1 SQVTM, CDR2 ANQGSEA. V was clipped by 7 bases and J by 5 bases, with 14 bases between them. CDR3 residues: CSAGPPGTGELFF. CDR3 in DNA: TGCAGCGCCGGGCCCCCGGGGACCGGGGAGCTGTTTTTT.

The rearrangement joins TRBV19 to TRBJ2-4; 7 positions agree with TRBD1. This CDR3 has 15 residues. Germline trimming cut 1 base from V and 4 bases from J; bases unmatched to any gene: 4. Per germline, CDR1 LNHDA and CDR2 SQIVND (reference sequence). CDR3 sequence reads: CASSIASTGKNIQYF. Written as DNA, the CDR3 is TGTGCCAGTAGTATAGCCTCGACAGGGAAAAACATTCAGTACTTC.

The chain is built from TRBV10-3 and TRBJ1-1; D is undetermined. Trimming removed 8 bases at V and 7 bases at J, with 14 bases between. Per germline, CDR1 ENHRY and CDR2 SYGVKD. This CDR3 contains 12 residues. The CDR3 DNA reads TGTGCCATCGGTAGGCAGGAATTTGAAGCTTTCTTT. Translating gives CAIGRQEFEAFF.

The gene calls are TRBV6-1 and TRBJ2-2; TRBD2 aligns across 12 bases. CDR1 MNHNS and CDR2 SASEGT come from the germline V gene. Losses at the gene ends were 1 base for V and 5 bases for J; bases not matched to a gene: 5. CDR3 size: 17 residues. CDR3 region: CASSEGLAGGRTGELFF. The CDR3 coding sequence is TGTGCCAGCAGTGAAGGTCTAGCGGGGGGGCGGACCGGGGAGCTGTTTTTT.

CDR3 region: CASSVAGGHNEQFF. The CDR3 region has the DNA TGTGCCAGCAGCGTAGCGGGGGGGCACAATGAGCAGTTCTTC. The chain couples TRBV9 to TRBJ2-1; 8 bases match TRBD2. The J segment lost 5 bases and the V segment lost 0 bases, leaving 1 base of the junction unmatched. Per the germline V gene, CDR1 is SGDLS and CDR2 is YYNGEE. The CDR3 extends over 14 amino acids. Complete variable domain (other parts from reference TRBV9 and TRBJ2-1): DSGVTQTPKHLITATGQRVTLRCSPRSGDLSVYWYQQSLDQGLQFLIQYYNGEERAKGNILERFSAQQFPDLHSELNLSSLELGDSALYFCASSVAGGHNEQFFGPGTRLTVL.

The chain has TRBV11-2 and TRBJ1-3, with D possibly TRBD1 on 6 matching bases. The germline gives CDR1 SGHAT, CDR2 FQNNGV. The CDR3 covers 15 residues. V lost 2 bases, J lost 5 bases, and 13 bases lay in between. The CDR3: CASSLTQGTRNTIYF. The CDR3 DNA reads TGTGCCAGCAGCTTAACCCAGGGGACGAGAAACACCATATATTTT.

The V gene is TRBV5-4, the J gene TRBJ2-7; TRBD1 agrees at 7 bases. The germline gives CDR1 SGHNT, CDR2 YYREEE (reference sequence). The CDR3 spans 14 residues. The J segment lost 5 bases and the V segment lost 1 base, leaving 6 bases of the junction unmatched. In DNA, the CDR3 is TGTGCCAGCAGCTTGCCGGGACAGAACAACGAGCAGTACTTC. Amino acids: CASSLPGQNNEQYF.

The rearrangement joins TRBV7-9 to TRBJ2-1; 12 positions agree with TRBD2. Trimming took 4 bases from V and 4 from J; bases not matched to a gene: 14. Germline V gives CDR1 SEHNR, CDR2 FQNEAQ (reference sequence). CDR3 length equals 19 residues. CDR3 loop: CASSSEPSWTSGDYNEQFF. CDR3 DNA sequence: TGTGCCAGCAGCTCAGAACCTTCTTGGACTAGCGGGGATTACAATGAGCAGTTCTTC. Together with reference TRBV7-9 and TRBJ2-1, the CDR3 gives the full variable domain: DTGVSQNPRHKITKRGQNVTFRCDPISEHNRLYWYRQTLGQGPEFLTYFQNEAQLEKSRLLSDRFSAERPKGSFSTLEIQRTEQGDSAMYLCASSSEPSWTSGDYNEQFFGPGTRLTVL.

This clone was detected only a few times. This chain links TRBV18 with TRBJ1-1; D uncertain. V was cut by 5 bases and J by 0 bases, with 7 bases left in between. CDR3 length equals 13 residues. CDR1 and CDR2 from the germline V gene are KGHSH and LQKENI. The CDR3 reads CASSFSVNTEAFF. DNA for the CDR3: TGTGCCAGCTCATTCTCGGTGAACACTGAAGCTTTCTTT.

The chain is built from TRBV7-2 and TRBJ1-4; D possibly corresponds to TRBD1 (6 bases). The V end was cut by 1 base, the J end by 7 bases, with 10 bases between. The CDR3 consists of 14 residues. Germline V gives CDR1 SGHTA, CDR2 FQGNSA. The DNA of the CDR3 is TGTGCCAGCAGCTTAGGGGGGCTCGGTGAAAAACTGTTTTTT. It codes for CASSLGGLGEKLFF.

The V call is TRBV2, the J call TRBJ2-6; D is possibly TRBD2 (5 bases). V dropped 3 bases and J dropped 0 bases, with 6 bases sitting between them. This CDR3 comprises 15 residues. CDR1 SNHLY and CDR2 FYNNEI come from the germline V gene. The CDR3 DNA follows: TGTGCCAGCAGTGATCGGGGCTCTGGGGCCAACGTCCTGACTTTC. Translating it yields CASSDRGSGANVLTF.

The chain joins TRBV5-1 to TRBJ1-2; TRBD1 aligns across 9 bases. The trim removed 2 bases at V and 6 bases at J, leaving 8 bases unmatched. There are 15 residues in the CDR3. Per the germline V gene, CDR1 is SGHRS and CDR2 is YFSETQ. CDR3 region: CASSFTPGQGHGYTF. The DNA of the CDR3 is TGCGCCAGCAGCTTTACTCCGGGACAGGGTCATGGCTACACCTTC.